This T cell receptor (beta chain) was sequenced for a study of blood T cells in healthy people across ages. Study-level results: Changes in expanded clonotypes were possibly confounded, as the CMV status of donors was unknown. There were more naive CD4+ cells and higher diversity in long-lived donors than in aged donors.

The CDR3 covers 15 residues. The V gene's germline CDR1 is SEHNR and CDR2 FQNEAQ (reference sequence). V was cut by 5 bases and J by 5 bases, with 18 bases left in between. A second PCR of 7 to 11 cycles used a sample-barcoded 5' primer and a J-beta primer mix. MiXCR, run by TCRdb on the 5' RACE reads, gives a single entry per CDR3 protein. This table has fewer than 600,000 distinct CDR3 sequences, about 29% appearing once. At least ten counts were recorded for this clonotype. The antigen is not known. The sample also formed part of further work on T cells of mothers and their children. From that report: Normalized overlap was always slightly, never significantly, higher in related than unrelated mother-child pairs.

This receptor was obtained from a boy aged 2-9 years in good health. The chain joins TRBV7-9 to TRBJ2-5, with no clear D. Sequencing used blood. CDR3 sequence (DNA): TGTGCCAGCAGCCGCCCCGAAGAGGTTGTGGAGACCCAGTACTTC. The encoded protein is CASSRPEEVVETQYF.